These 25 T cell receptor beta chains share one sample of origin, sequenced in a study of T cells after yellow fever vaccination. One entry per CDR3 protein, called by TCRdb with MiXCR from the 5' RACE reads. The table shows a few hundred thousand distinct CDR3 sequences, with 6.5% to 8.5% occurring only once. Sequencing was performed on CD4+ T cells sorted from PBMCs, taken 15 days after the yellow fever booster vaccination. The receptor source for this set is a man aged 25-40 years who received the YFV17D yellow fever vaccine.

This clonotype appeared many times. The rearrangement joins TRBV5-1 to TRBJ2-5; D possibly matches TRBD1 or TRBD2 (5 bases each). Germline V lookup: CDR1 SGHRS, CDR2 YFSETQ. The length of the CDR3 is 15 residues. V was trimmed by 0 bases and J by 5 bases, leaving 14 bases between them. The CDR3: CASSLDGTRMETQYF. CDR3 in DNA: TGCGCCAGCAGCTTGGACGGGACCCGCATGGAGACCCAGTACTTC.

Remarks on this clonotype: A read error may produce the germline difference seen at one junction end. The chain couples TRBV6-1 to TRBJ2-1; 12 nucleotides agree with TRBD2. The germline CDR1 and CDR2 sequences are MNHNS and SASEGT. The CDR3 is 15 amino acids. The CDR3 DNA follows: TGTGCCAGCAGACCCTCTAGCGGGGGGGGAAGTGAGCAGTCCTTC. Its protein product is CASRPSSGGGSEQSF.

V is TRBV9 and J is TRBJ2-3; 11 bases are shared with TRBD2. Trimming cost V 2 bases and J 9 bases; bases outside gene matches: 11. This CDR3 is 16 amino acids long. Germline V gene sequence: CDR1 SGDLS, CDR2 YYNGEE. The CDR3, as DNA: TGTGCCAGCAGCGTGAAAGGGACTAGCGGCAGGGAAACGCAGTATTTT. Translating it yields CASSVKGTSGRETQYF.

The CDR3 DNA reads TGTGCCAGCAGCCACGGGGGACTCCTATCGCACTACAATGAGCAGTTCTTC. Encoded protein: CASSHGGLLSHYNEQFF. The chain is built from TRBV6-1 and TRBJ2-1; D perhaps matches TRBD2 (6 bases). The germline CDR1 and CDR2 sequences are MNHNS and SASEGT. V was shortened by 6 bases and J by 3 bases, with 21 bases between the two germline ends. The CDR3 loop spans 17 amino acids.

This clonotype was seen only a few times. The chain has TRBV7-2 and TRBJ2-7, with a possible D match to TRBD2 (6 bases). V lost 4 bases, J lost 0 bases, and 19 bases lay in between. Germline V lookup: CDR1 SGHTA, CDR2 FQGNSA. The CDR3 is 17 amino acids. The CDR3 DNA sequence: TGTGCCAGCAGCTCACCCCCCGGGACTGATAGCTCCTACGAGCAGTACTTC. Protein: CASSSPPGTDSSYEQYF.

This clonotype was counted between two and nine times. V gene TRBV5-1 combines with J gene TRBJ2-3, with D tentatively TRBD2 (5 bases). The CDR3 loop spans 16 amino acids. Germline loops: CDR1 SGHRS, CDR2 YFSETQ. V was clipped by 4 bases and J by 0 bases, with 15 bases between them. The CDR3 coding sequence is TGCGCCAGCAGCCCCGGGATTGCGTCTAGCACAGATACGCAGTATTTT. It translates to CASSPGIASSTDTQYF.

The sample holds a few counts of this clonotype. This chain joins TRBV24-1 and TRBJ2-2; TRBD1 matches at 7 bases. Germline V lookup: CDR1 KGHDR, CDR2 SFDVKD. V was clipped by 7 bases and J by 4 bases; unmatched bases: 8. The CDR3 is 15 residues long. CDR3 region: CATRAPSGGTGELFF. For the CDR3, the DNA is TGTGCCACCAGAGCTCCCTCAGGGGGCACCGGGGAGCTGTTTTTT.

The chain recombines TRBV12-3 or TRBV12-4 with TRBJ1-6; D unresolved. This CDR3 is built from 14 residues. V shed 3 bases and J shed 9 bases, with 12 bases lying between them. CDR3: CASSLKASGSPLHF. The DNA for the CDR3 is TGTGCCAGCAGTTTGAAGGCCTCGGGTTCACCCCTCCACTTT.

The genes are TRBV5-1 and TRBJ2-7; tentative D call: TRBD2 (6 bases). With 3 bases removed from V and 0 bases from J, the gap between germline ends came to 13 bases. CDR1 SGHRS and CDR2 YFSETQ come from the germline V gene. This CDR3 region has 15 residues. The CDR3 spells CASSSLGSRSYEQYF. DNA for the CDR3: TGCGCCAGCAGCTCCCTCGGGAGTCGCTCCTACGAGCAGTACTTC.

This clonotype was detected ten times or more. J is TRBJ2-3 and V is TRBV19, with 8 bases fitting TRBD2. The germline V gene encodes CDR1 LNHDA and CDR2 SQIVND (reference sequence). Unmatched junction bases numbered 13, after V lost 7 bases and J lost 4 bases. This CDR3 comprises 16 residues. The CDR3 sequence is CASTSRGSGSPDTQYF. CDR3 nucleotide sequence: TGTGCCAGTACCTCTCGGGGAAGCGGGAGTCCAGATACGCAGTATTTT.

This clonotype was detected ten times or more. The CDR3 coding sequence is TGTGCCTGGAGTGTACGACCCAGGGGAAGCACAGATACGCAGTATTTT. Its translation: CAWSVRPRGSTDTQYF. The rearrangement uses TRBV30 and TRBJ2-3, with D possibly being TRBD1 (6 bases). V dropped 0 bases and J dropped 0 bases, with 13 bases sitting between them. The CDR3 contains 16 residues. Per the germline V gene, CDR1 is GTSNPN and CDR2 is SVGIG (reference sequence).

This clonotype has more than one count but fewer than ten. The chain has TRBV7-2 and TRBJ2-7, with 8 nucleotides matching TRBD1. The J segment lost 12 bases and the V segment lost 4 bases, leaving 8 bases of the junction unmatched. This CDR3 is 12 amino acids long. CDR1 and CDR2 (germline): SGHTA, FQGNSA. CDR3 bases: TGTGCCAGCAGCTCCGGGACAGGTTTTCTGTACTTC. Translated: CASSSGTGFLYF.

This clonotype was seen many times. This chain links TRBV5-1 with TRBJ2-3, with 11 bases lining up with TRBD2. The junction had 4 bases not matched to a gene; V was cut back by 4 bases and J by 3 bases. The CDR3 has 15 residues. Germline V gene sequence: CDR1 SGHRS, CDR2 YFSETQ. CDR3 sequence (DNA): TGCGCCAGCAGCAAGGGACTAGCGGCGACAGATACGCAGTATTTT. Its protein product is CASSKGLAATDTQYF.

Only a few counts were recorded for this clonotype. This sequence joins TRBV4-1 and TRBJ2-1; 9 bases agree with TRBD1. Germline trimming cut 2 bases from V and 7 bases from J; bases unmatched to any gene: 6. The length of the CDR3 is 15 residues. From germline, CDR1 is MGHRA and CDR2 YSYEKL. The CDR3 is CASSQPNRGPNEQFF. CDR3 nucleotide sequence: TGCGCCAGCAGCCAACCAAACAGGGGGCCTAATGAGCAGTTCTTC.

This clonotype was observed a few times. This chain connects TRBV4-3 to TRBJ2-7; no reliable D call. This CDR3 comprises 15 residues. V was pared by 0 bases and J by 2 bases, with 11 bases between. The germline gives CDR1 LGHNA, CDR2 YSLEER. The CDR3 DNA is TGCGCCAGCAGCCAAGATGCGCAGGTGGCCTACGAGCAGTACTTC. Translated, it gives CASSQDAQVAYEQYF.

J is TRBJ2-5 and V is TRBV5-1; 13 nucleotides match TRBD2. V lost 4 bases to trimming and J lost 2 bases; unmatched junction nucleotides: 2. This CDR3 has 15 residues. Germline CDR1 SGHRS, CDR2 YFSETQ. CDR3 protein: CASSETSGGQETQYF. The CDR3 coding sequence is TGCGCCAGCAGCGAGACTAGCGGGGGGCAAGAGACCCAGTACTTC.

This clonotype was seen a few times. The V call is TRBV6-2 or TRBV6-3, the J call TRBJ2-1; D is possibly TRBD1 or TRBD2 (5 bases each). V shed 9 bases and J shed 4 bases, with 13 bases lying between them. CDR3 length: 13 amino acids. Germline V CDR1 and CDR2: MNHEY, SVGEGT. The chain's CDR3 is CASLGDEYNEQFF. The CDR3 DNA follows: TGTGCCAGTCTTGGGGACGAGTACAATGAGCAGTTCTTC.

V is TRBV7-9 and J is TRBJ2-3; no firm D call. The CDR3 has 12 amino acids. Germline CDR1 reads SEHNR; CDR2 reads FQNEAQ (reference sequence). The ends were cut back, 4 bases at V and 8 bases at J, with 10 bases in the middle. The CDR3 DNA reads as TGTGCCAGCAGCTCCGGTCTTGGTACGCAGTATTTT. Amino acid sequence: CASSSGLGTQYF.

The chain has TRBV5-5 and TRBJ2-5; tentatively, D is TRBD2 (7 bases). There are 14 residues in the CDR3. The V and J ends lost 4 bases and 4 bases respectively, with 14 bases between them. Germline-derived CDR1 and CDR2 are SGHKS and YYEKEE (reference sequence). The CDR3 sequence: CASSSGTPRETQYF. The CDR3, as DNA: TGTGCCAGCAGCAGCGGGACACCTAGAGAGACCCAGTACTTC.

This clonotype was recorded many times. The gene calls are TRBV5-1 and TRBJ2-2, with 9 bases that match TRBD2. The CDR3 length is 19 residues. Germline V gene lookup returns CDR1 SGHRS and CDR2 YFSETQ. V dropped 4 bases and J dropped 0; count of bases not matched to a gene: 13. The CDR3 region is CASSARSSGRTANTGELFF. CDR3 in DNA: TGCGCCAGCAGCGCTCGAAGTAGCGGGAGAACAGCGAACACCGGGGAGCTGTTTTTT.

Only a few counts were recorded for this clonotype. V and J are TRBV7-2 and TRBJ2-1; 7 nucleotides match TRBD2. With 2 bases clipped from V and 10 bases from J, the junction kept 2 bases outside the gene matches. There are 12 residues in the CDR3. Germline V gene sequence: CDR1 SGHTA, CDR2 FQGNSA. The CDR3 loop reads CASSLIGREQFF. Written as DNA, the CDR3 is TGTGCCAGCAGCTTAATCGGGAGGGAGCAGTTCTTC.

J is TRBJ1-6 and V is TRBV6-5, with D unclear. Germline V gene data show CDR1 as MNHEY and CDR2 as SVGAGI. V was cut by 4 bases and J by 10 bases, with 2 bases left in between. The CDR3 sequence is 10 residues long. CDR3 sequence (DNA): TGTGCCAGCAGTTTCTCACCCCTCCACTTT. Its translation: CASSFSPLHF.

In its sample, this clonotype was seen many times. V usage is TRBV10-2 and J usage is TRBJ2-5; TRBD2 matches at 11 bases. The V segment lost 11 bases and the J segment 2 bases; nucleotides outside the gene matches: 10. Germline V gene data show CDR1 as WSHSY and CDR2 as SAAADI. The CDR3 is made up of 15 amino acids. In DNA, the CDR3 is TGCGCCTGCAACACGAGGACTAGCGGGCAAGAGACCCAGTACTTC. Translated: CACNTRTSGQETQYF.

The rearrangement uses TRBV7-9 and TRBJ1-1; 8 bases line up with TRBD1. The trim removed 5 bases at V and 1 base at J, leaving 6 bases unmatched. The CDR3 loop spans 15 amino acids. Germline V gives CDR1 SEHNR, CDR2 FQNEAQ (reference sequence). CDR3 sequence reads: CASSPDRVRNTEAFF. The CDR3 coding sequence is TGTGCCAGCAGCCCGGACAGGGTGCGGAACACTGAAGCTTTCTTT.

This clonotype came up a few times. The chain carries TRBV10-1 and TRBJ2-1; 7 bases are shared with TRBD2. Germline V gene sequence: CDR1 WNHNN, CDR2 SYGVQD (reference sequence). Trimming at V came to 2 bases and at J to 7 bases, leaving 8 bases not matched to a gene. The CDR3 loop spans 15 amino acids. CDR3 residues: CASSEELARFNEQFF. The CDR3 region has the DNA TGCGCCAGCAGTGAGGAACTAGCGCGGTTTAATGAGCAGTTCTTC.